This TCR beta chain was sequenced during a study of cytomegalovirus exposure and HLA in healthy donors. Regarding the study as a whole: TCR beta sequences reportedly predicted the HLA-A and HLA-B alleles of most subjects accurately.

With regard to this clone: Its cognate antigen is unknown.

The germline gives CDR1 MNHEY, CDR2 SVGAGI. The CDR3 contains 15 residues. Trimming took off 2 bases at V and 0 bases at J, with 10 bases between the two ends. PCR primers comprised 60 Vbeta and 13 Jbeta primers. Some clones are missing from TCRdb's copy, which holds only in-frame ones; the method was immunoSEQ multiplex PCR. The sample shows 280,000 or so clones, about 90% of them seen only once. This chain connects TRBV6-5 to TRBJ1-1, with D maybe TRBD1 (5 bases). The sequence was obtained from a woman aged 18-29 years in good health and CMV-seronegative. Sequencing was carried out using PBMCs. CDR3 protein: CASSYEQDMNTEAFF. In DNA, the CDR3 is TGTGCCAGCAGTTACGAGCAGGACATGAACACTGAAGCTTTCTTT.